Below, 25 T cell receptor beta chains from the same sample are listed, as sequenced in a study of Ad26.COV2.S vaccination and SARS-CoV-2 variants (dated by TCRdb to the early 2020s). Sample time point, as interpreted from the label and publication: individuals recovered from natural SARS-CoV-2 infection. Libraries were made using the immunoSEQ multiplex PCR assay. TCRdb holds this immuneACCESS table with in-frame rearrangements only. Some clones are missing; in checked studies, unresolved V genes explain under half, and the rest has no known cause. This sample gives about 97,000 clones in total; over 60% of them show up just once. The ten largest clones take up around 15% of the sample. The source was peripheral blood, collected after recovery from COVID-19. These receptors originate from a human donor who had recovered from COVID-19.

V and J are TRBV2 and TRBJ2-4; D uncertain. With 1 base removed from V and 1 base from J, the gap between germline ends came to 11 bases. CDR1 is SNHLY, CDR2 FYNNEI, per germline. CDR3 length equals 16 residues. As DNA, the CDR3 is TGTGCCAGCAGTGAAGAAGGGCGGACGGCCAAAAACATTCAGTACTTC. Translated, it gives CASSEEGRTAKNIQYF.

This clone has a handful of counts. This sequence joins TRBV18 and TRBJ1-2; no clear D gene. Germline V gene data show CDR1 as KGHSH and CDR2 as LQKENI. This CDR3 region has 14 residues. V was clipped by 2 bases and J by 1 base, with 8 bases between them. CDR3 sequence (DNA): TGTGCCAGCTCACCAGGACGGGATAACTATGGCTACACCTTC. Translation gives CASSPGRDNYGYTF.

CDR3 nucleotide sequence: TGTGCCAGTAGTATAAGTGTATGGGGTAATAATTCACCCCTCCACTTT. Translating gives CASSISVWGNNSPLHF. J is TRBJ1-6 and V is TRBV19; D ambiguous. The CDR3 is 16 amino acids. Germline-derived CDR1 and CDR2 are LNHDA and SQIVND (reference sequence). Trimming removed 2 bases at V and 5 bases at J, with 13 bases between. The full variable domain, completed using reference TRBV19 and TRBJ1-6, is DGGITQSPKYLFRKEGQNVTLSCEQNLNHDAMYWYRQDPGQGLRLIYYSQIVNDFQKGDIAEGYSVSREKKESFPLTVTSAQKNPTAFYLCASSISVWGNNSPLHFGNGTRLTVT.

A few counts support this clone. The chain carries TRBV2 and TRBJ2-7, with TRBD1 as a possible D gene (5 bases). The CDR3 runs to 14 residues. CDR1 and CDR2 from the germline V gene are SNHLY and FYNNEI. V was clipped by 9 bases and J by 3 bases, with 18 bases between them. The DNA for the CDR3 is TGTGCCAGTACTCAGGGTAAAGGGGACTACGAGCAGTACTTC. As protein: CASTQGKGDYEQYF. Full variable domain (rest looked up from reference TRBV2 and TRBJ2-7): EPEVTQTPSHQVTQMGQEVILRCVPISNHLYFYWYRQILGQKVEFLVSFYNNEISEKSEIFDDQFSVERPDGSNFTLKIRSTKLEDSAMYFCASTQGKGDYEQYFGPGTRLTVT.

The V and J genes are TRBV20-1 and TRBJ2-2; a possible D gene is TRBD2 (5 bases). The CDR3 extends over 14 amino acids. Trimming shortened V by 3 bases and J by 5 bases, and 13 bases separated the two germline ends. Germline V gene data show CDR1 as DFQATT and CDR2 as SNEGSKA (reference sequence). The CDR3 DNA reads TGCAGTGCTAGTGGTTCCCGAGGGACCGGGGAGCTGTTTTTT. This encodes CSASGSRGTGELFF.

The genes are TRBV7-9 and TRBJ2-1, with unresolved D. Germline V gene sequence: CDR1 SEHNR, CDR2 FQNEAQ (reference sequence). CDR3 length: 13 residues. The ends were cut back, 2 bases at V and 6 bases at J, with 8 bases in the middle. The CDR3 spells CASSLLGVNEQFF. The CDR3 DNA sequence: TGTGCCAGCAGCTTATTGGGTGTCAATGAGCAGTTCTTC.

This chain links TRBV19 with TRBJ2-7; D possibly matches TRBD1 or TRBD2 (5 bases each). In germline, CDR1 is LNHDA, CDR2 SQIVND (reference sequence). V lost 6 bases and J 3 bases, leaving 18 bases between the germline ends. This CDR3 has 15 residues. The CDR3 loop reads CASSPREGNHYEQYF. CDR3 DNA: TGTGCCAGTAGCCCTAGAGAGGGGAATCACTACGAGCAGTACTTC.

This rearrangement joins TRBV4-2 to TRBJ2-7; 10 bases map to TRBD1. CDR3 size: 16 residues. Trimming removed 4 bases from V and 6 bases from J; junction bases left unmatched: 12. From germline, CDR1 is LGHNA and CDR2 YNFKEQ. The CDR3 DNA sequence: TGTGCCAGCAGCCTATACGACAGGGGGCGCTTAGGCGAGCAGTACTTC. Translated, it gives CASSLYDRGRLGEQYF.

This chain uses TRBV5-1 with TRBJ2-5, with 11 bases matching TRBD2. The CDR3 is made up of 14 amino acids. The trim removed 7 bases at V and 4 bases at J, leaving 6 bases unmatched. In germline, CDR1 is SGHRS, CDR2 YFSETQ. CDR3 loop: CASQTGTSGETQYF. The CDR3 region has the DNA TGCGCCAGCCAAACCGGGACTAGCGGAGAGACCCAGTACTTC.

The rearrangement links TRBV4-1 to TRBJ1-1; possible D gene TRBD1, 5 bases. Deletions cut 1 base from V and 7 bases from J, with 16 bases between. Germline values: CDR1 MGHRA, CDR2 YSYEKL. The CDR3 has 15 amino acids. CDR3 coding DNA: TGCGCCAGCAGCCAAGGTCAGGGAAGGTTTGGTGAAGCTTTCTTT. This translates into CASSQGQGRFGEAFF.

The J gene is TRBJ2-5, the V gene TRBV4-1; 9 bases agree with TRBD2. Per germline, CDR1 MGHRA and CDR2 YSYEKL. This CDR3 spans 17 amino acids. Unmatched junction bases numbered 12, after V lost 4 bases and J lost 3 bases. The CDR3 here is CASSRSWGAGGKETQYF. In DNA, the CDR3 is TGCGCCAGCAGCCGGTCATGGGGAGCGGGGGGAAAAGAGACCCAGTACTTC.

The chain links TRBV27 to TRBJ1-5; TRBD1 matches 7 bases. The CDR3 covers 16 residues. The junction had 11 bases not matched to a gene; V was cut back by 5 bases and J by 4 bases. The germline CDR1 and CDR2 sequences are MNHEY and SMNVEV (reference sequence). The CDR3 sequence: CASSPRQGLGNQPQHF. The CDR3 nucleotides read TGTGCCAGCAGTCCGAGACAGGGTCTGGGTAATCAGCCCCAGCATTTT.

V usage is TRBV2 and J usage is TRBJ1-4, with D maybe TRBD1 (5 bases). V was shortened by 6 bases and J by 3 bases, with 14 bases between the two germline ends. This CDR3 region has 15 residues. Germline loops: CDR1 SNHLY, CDR2 FYNNEI. The CDR3: CASRGRDRANEKLFF. As DNA, the CDR3 is TGTGCCAGCAGGGGTCGGGACCGAGCTAATGAAAAACTGTTTTTT.

A note on this clone: The same CDR3 arises from other DNA sequences in this sample as well. DNA for the CDR3: TGTGCCAGCAGTAGTAACTATGGCTACACCTTC. It specifies CASSSNYGYTF. The rearrangement uses TRBV12-3 or TRBV12-4 and TRBJ1-2; no clear D gene. The CDR3 spans 11 residues. V was clipped by 5 bases and J by 1 base, with 2 bases between them.

This rearrangement joins TRBV5-4 to TRBJ1-1, with D uncertain. This CDR3 spans 13 amino acids. Per the germline V gene, CDR1 is SGHNT and CDR2 is YYREEE (reference sequence). V dropped 4 bases and J dropped 5 bases, with 12 bases sitting between them. The CDR3 nucleotides are TGTGCCAGCAGCCCGGACCCGAATACTGAAGCTTTCTTT. Translation gives CASSPDPNTEAFF.

The chain couples TRBV7-3 to TRBJ1-2; perhaps TRBD1 as D (5 bases). Germline CDR1 is SGHTA and CDR2 is FQGTGA. CDR3 length: 14 residues. V was cut by 5 bases and J by 4 bases, with 14 bases left in between. The CDR3 protein is CASSLQGSIYGYTF. In DNA, the CDR3 is TGTGCCAGCAGCCTCCAGGGTTCTATCTATGGCTACACCTTC. The full variable domain, in which reference TRBV7-3 and TRBJ1-2 provide the parts outside the CDR3, is GAGVSQTPSNKVTEKGKYVELRCDPISGHTALYWYRQSLGQGPEFLIYFQGTGAADDSGLPNDRFFAVRPEGSVSTLKIQRTERGDSAVYLCASSLQGSIYGYTFGSGTRLTVV.

The V call is TRBV5-1, the J call TRBJ1-3; D gene ambiguous. Germline lookup yields CDR1 SGHRS and CDR2 YFSETQ. Between the trimmed V and J ends, which lost 5 bases and 3 bases, there was a span of 9 bases. The CDR3 totals 13 residues. The CDR3 DNA sequence: TGCGCCAGCAGACCAGACGGTGGAAACACCATATATTTT. Protein: CASRPDGGNTIYF.

The rearrangement links TRBV9 to TRBJ2-5; D gene ambiguous. Germline V gives CDR1 SGDLS, CDR2 YYNGEE. V lost 0 bases to trimming and J lost 5 bases, with 11 bases between them. This CDR3 spans 14 amino acids. The CDR3 reads CASSVAPSFETQYF. As DNA, the CDR3 is TGTGCCAGCAGCGTAGCCCCCTCTTTTGAGACCCAGTACTTC.

This chain connects TRBV27 to TRBJ1-6; 9 nucleotides align to TRBD1. This CDR3 region has 14 residues. J gave up 9 bases and V 6 bases, and 6 bases lay outside the gene matches. Germline V lookup: CDR1 MNHEY, CDR2 SMNVEV (reference sequence). The CDR3, as DNA: TGTGCCAGCAGGACCGGGACAGGGTTTTCACCCCTCCACTTT. Amino acid sequence: CASRTGTGFSPLHF.

The chain employs TRBV27 and TRBJ1-3, with a weak D call TRBD1 (6 bases). This CDR3 spans 16 amino acids. Germline V CDR1 and CDR2: MNHEY, SMNVEV (reference sequence). V shed 2 bases and J shed 2 bases, with 13 bases lying between them. CDR3 protein: CASSLGGAGTGNTIYF. In DNA form, the CDR3 reads TGTGCCAGCAGTTTAGGGGGGGCGGGGACTGGAAACACCATATATTTT.

This clone was seen only a few times. The chain couples TRBV30 to TRBJ1-6; D gene ambiguous. Trimming left V 5 bases short and J 14 bases short, with 13 bases between. The CDR3 runs 11 residues. The germline V gene encodes CDR1 GTSNPN and CDR2 SVGIG (reference sequence). The CDR3 DNA reads TGTGCCTGGGGAATACGGGAGGCCCTCCACTTT. Translating it yields CAWGIREALHF. Looking up the rest from reference TRBV30 and TRBJ1-6 gives the full variable domain: SQTIHQWPATLVQPVGSPLSLECTVEGTSNPNLYWYRQAAGRGLQLLFYSVGIGQISSEVPQNLSASRPQDRQFILSSKKLLLSDSGFYLCAWGIREALHFGNGTRLTVT.

V gene TRBV2 combines with J gene TRBJ2-4, with 7 bases matching TRBD1. CDR1 is SNHLY and CDR2 is FYNNEI in the germline V gene. This CDR3 has 11 residues. Trimming at V came to 4 bases and at J to 13 bases, leaving 4 bases not matched to a gene. CDR3 sequence reads: CASSVRQGQYF. The DNA for the CDR3 is TGTGCCAGCAGTGTAAGACAGGGCCAGTACTTC.

This clone occurred once. The CDR3 DNA reads TGTGCCAGCAGCCCCCTTCCCGGGGAGCTGTTTTTT. It yields the protein CASSPLPGELFF. The rearrangement joins TRBV4-2 to TRBJ2-2; no reliable D call. The CDR3 length is 12 residues. Germline V CDR1 and CDR2: LGHNA, YNFKEQ. Between the trimmed V and J ends, which lost 4 bases and 6 bases, there was a span of 6 bases.

V usage is TRBV5-1 and J usage is TRBJ2-3, with D possibly TRBD1 on 5 matching bases. V lost 1 base and J lost 3, with 9 bases in between. The CDR3 has 14 amino acids. CDR1 and CDR2 (germline): SGHRS, YFSETQ. CDR3 amino acids: CASSLQGQTDTQYF. The CDR3 DNA sequence: TGCGCCAGCAGCTTGCAGGGTCAGACAGATACGCAGTATTTT.

This chain joins TRBV9 and TRBJ2-2, with no clear D. Germline assignment: CDR1 SGDLS and CDR2 YYNGEE. CDR3 size: 11 residues. The V gene lost 1 base and the J gene lost 8 bases, with 3 bases spanning the gap. The CDR3 sequence: CASSVSGELFF. CDR3 nucleotides: TGTGCCAGCAGCGTATCTGGGGAGCTGTTTTTT.